The 28 T cell receptor beta chains below all came from one sample that was sequenced in a study of T cells in Graves' hyperthyroidism and ophthalmopathy. Using RNA transcripts as the source, TCR beta CDR3 regions were amplified. The TCR CDR3 was amplified in a first-round RT-PCR using the HTBI primer set. Using its own MiXCR run on the multiplex PCR reads, TCRdb lists one record per CDR3 protein. This sample has 350,000 to 400,000 distinct CDR3 sequences; about a fifth occur once, and the top ten carry about 4%. The sample taken for sequencing was blood. Receptors originate from a woman aged 18-29 years with Graves' hyperthyroidism.

This clonotype was detected ten times or more. One junction end disagrees with the germline gene, perhaps due to a read error. This chain joins TRBV10-1 and TRBJ2-5; D possibly uses TRBD1 or TRBD2 (6 bases each). In germline, CDR1 is WNHNN, CDR2 SYGVQD (reference sequence). This CDR3 spans 13 amino acids. The CDR3 is CASSSGAQETQYF. The DNA of the CDR3 is TGTGCCAGCAGTTCGGGGGCGCAGGAGACCCAGTACTTC.

This clonotype was observed at least ten times. The J gene is TRBJ2-7, the V gene TRBV19; D call uncertain. V lost 2 bases and J lost 7, with 15 bases in between. The CDR3 totals 14 residues. The germline CDR1 and CDR2 sequences are LNHDA and SQIVND (reference sequence). The CDR3 spells CASSIISRRGEQYF. The CDR3 bases are TGTGCCAGTAGTATAATAAGTCGTCGTGGGGAGCAGTACTTC.

The rearrangement uses TRBV18 and TRBJ2-7; 8 bases line up with TRBD2. V shed 2 bases, J shed 2 bases, and the junction held 8 bases outside the gene matches. Germline V gene lookup returns CDR1 KGHSH and CDR2 LQKENI. This CDR3 has 16 residues. The CDR3 bases are TGTGCCAGCTCACCAGATACCGCGGGGGGCACCTACGAGCAGTACTTC. This translates into CASSPDTAGGTYEQYF.

This clonotype occurred many times. The CDR3 region has the DNA TGTGCCACCAGCAGGGCAACAGGGCTGGACACCGGGGAGCTGTTTTTT. Translated: CATSRATGLDTGELFF. The chain combines TRBV15 with TRBJ2-2; perhaps TRBD1 as D (6 bases). Trimming cost V 3 bases and J 3 bases, with 14 bases left between them. In germline, CDR1 is LNHNV, CDR2 YYDKDF (reference sequence). The length of the CDR3 is 16 residues. Full variable domain (rest looked up from reference TRBV15 and TRBJ2-2): DAMVIQNPRYQVTQFGKPVTLSCSQTLNHNVMYWYQQKSSQAPKLLFHYYDKDFNNEADTPDNFQSRRPNTSFCFLDIRSPGLGDTAMYLCATSRATGLDTGELFFGEGSRLTVL.

This clonotype was detected many times. The J gene is TRBJ2-5, the V gene TRBV7-9; 13 bases agree with TRBD2. CDR1 is SEHNR and CDR2 is FQNEAQ in the germline V gene (reference sequence). The CDR3 loop spans 17 amino acids. Trimming cost V 1 base and J 4 bases; bases outside gene matches: 6. The CDR3 loop is CASSLEGTSGDRETQYF. Here the CDR3 DNA reads TGTGCCAGCAGCTTAGAAGGGACTAGCGGGGATAGAGAGACCCAGTACTTC.

In this sample, this clonotype turned up many times. CDR3 protein: CASSAPPKGYEQYF. The CDR3 DNA is TGTGCCAGCAGTGCTCCGCCCAAAGGCTACGAGCAGTACTTC. The chain uses TRBV28 and TRBJ2-7; no clear D. The germline V and J ends were trimmed by 5 bases and 3 bases, with 14 bases remaining between them. The germline V gene encodes CDR1 MDHEN and CDR2 SYDVKM. The CDR3 contains 14 residues.

This clonotype occurred many times. This CDR3 is CASSLYPGETQYF. CDR3 nucleotide sequence: TGTGCCAGCAGCTTATATCCAGGGGAGACCCAGTACTTC. The V and J genes are TRBV7-8 and TRBJ2-5, with TRBD1 as a possible D gene (5 bases). V lost 2 bases, J lost 5 bases, and 9 bases lay in between. The CDR3 spans 13 residues. CDR1 is SGHVS and CDR2 is FQNEAQ in the germline V gene.

In this sample, this clonotype turned up a few times. A read error may account for a junction end that differs from germline. This rearrangement joins TRBV30 to TRBJ1-1; perhaps TRBD1 as D (5 bases). CDR1 GTSNPN and CDR2 SVGIG come from the germline V gene (reference sequence). The CDR3 is 14 amino acids. The CDR3 is CAWSRTTTGTEALF. Written as DNA, the CDR3 is TGTGCCTGGAGTAGAACCACGACGGGGACTGAAGCTCTCTTT.

This clonotype was seen many times. The DNA of the CDR3 is TGTGCTAGTCTGGGGGCCGGCCGGAACACTGAAGCTTTCTTT. Translation: CASLGAGRNTEAFF. This chain connects TRBV12-5 to TRBJ1-1; D is perhaps TRBD1 (6 bases). This CDR3 has 14 residues. Trimming pared 8 bases from V and 1 base from J, leaving 14 bases between. The germline CDR1 and CDR2 sequences are LGHNT and FRNRAP.

This clonotype occurred many times. This chain connects TRBV28 to TRBJ1-1; no clear D. This CDR3 has 14 residues. Germline lookup yields CDR1 MDHEN and CDR2 SYDVKM. Trimming shortened V by 8 bases and J by 2 bases, and 15 bases separated the two germline ends. As DNA, the CDR3 is TGTGCCAGCTTGGACCCCCGGCTTAACACTGAAGCTTTCTTT. It codes for CASLDPRLNTEAFF. Combining the CDR3 with reference TRBV28 and TRBJ1-1 gives the whole variable domain DVKVTQSSRYLVKRTGEKVFLECVQDMDHENMFWYRQDPGLGLRLIYFSYDVKMKEKGDIPEGYSVSREKKERFSLILESASTNQTSMYLCASLDPRLNTEAFFGQGTRLTVV.

This clonotype was recorded many times. The chain carries TRBV3-1 and TRBJ1-1; D unclear. Germline CDR1 and CDR2: LGHDT and YNNKEL (reference sequence). This CDR3 has 11 amino acids. Trimming cost V 1 base and J 8 bases, with 5 bases left between them. CDR3 amino acids: CASSQANEAFF. The DNA of the CDR3 is TGTGCCAGCAGCCAAGCTAACGAAGCTTTCTTT.

Regarding this clonotype: Just one base apart from a much larger clone, this may be a read error. V gene TRBV12-3 or TRBV12-4 combines with J gene TRBJ2-2; D might be TRBD2 (5 bases). The length of the CDR3 is 11 residues. The CDR3 DNA reads as TGTGCCAGCAGTTTCCTCGGGGAGCTGTCTTTT. Its translation: CASSFLGELSF.

The chain links TRBV19 to TRBJ2-5; no definite D call. V lost 3 bases and J 1 base, leaving 18 bases between the germline ends. Germline V lookup: CDR1 LNHDA, CDR2 SQIVND (reference sequence). This CDR3 spans 17 amino acids. In nucleotides, the CDR3 is TGTGCCAGTAGTATTTTCGGTGTGCGCCAGTTCCAAGAGACCCAGTACTTC. Its translation: CASSIFGVRQFQETQYF.

In this sample, this clonotype turned up many times. The J gene is TRBJ1-5, the V gene TRBV12-3 or TRBV12-4, with a weak D call TRBD1 (5 bases). CDR3 length: 16 residues. V was clipped by 1 base and J by 7 bases, with 17 bases between them. In DNA form, the CDR3 reads TGTGCCAGCAGTTTAGAGGGGTGGGGGTCAGGACAGCCCCAGCATTTT. The encoded protein is CASSLEGWGSGQPQHF.

J is TRBJ1-5 and V is TRBV24-1; no clear D. The germline gives CDR1 KGHDR, CDR2 SFDVKD. Trimming pared 5 bases from V and 2 bases from J, leaving 12 bases between. The CDR3 spans 15 residues. The CDR3, as DNA: TGTGCCACCAGTGCGAGTTATGGAGGCAATCAGCCCCAGCATTTT. Residues: CATSASYGGNQPQHF.

The chain links TRBV24-1 to TRBJ2-5; D may match TRBD1 or TRBD2 (6 bases each). Trimming left V 3 bases short and J 2 bases short, with 15 bases between. The V gene's germline CDR1 is KGHDR and CDR2 SFDVKD. CDR3 length: 16 amino acids. The CDR3 coding sequence is TGTGCCACCAGTGATCAGGGGCGGGGCACTCAAGAGACCCAGTACTTC. This gives the protein CATSDQGRGTQETQYF.

Ten or more counts support this clonotype. The chain carries TRBV6-1 and TRBJ1-3; no firm D call. The V gene lost 6 bases and the J gene lost 4 bases, with 13 bases spanning the gap. The CDR3 covers 14 residues. Germline assignment: CDR1 MNHNS and CDR2 SASEGT. CDR3 loop: CASSDRVKGNTIYF. In DNA, the CDR3 is TGTGCCAGCAGCGATCGGGTAAAGGGAAACACCATATATTTT.

Ten or more counts support this clonotype. The chain carries TRBV20-1 and TRBJ1-5; D is undetermined. Trimming took off 1 base at V and 8 bases at J, with 12 bases between the two ends. The CDR3 loop spans 13 amino acids. From germline, CDR1 is DFQATT and CDR2 SNEGSKA (reference sequence). The CDR3 is CSARGSPSEPQHF. DNA for the CDR3: TGCAGTGCTAGAGGATCACCCTCAGAGCCCCAGCATTTT.

The table lists this clonotype with many counts. This chain joins TRBV6-4 and TRBJ2-5, with D tentatively TRBD1 or TRBD2 (5 bases each). The CDR3 runs to 14 residues. Germline V gene lookup returns CDR1 MRHNA and CDR2 SNTAGT. V lost 0 bases and J 4 bases, leaving 9 bases between the germline ends. The CDR3 bases are TGTGCCAGCAGTGACTCACGGGACCCAGAGACCCAGTACTTC. It yields the protein CASSDSRDPETQYF.

This clonotype was recorded at least ten times. This rearrangement joins TRBV7-2 to TRBJ1-1; 8 bases align to TRBD1. Germline V gene sequence: CDR1 SGHTA, CDR2 FQGNSA. J gave up 4 bases and V 2 bases, and 6 bases lay outside the gene matches. The CDR3 spans 15 residues. The CDR3 DNA follows: TGTGCCAGCAGCTTATCTGATGACAGGGGCACTGAAGCTTTCTTT. Amino acids: CASSLSDDRGTEAFF.

This clonotype was recorded at least ten times. Here the CDR3 DNA reads TGCGCCAGCAGCCAAGAACCGGACAGGGACATCACTGAAGCTTTCTTT. It specifies CASSQEPDRDITEAFF. The chain is built from TRBV4-1 and TRBJ1-1; TRBD1 agrees at 8 bases. CDR3 size: 16 residues. Trimming removed 0 bases from V and 4 bases from J; junction bases left unmatched: 7. The germline V gene has CDR1 MGHRA and CDR2 YSYEKL.

This chain joins TRBV30 and TRBJ1-5, with D possibly matching TRBD1 (5 bases). There are 15 residues in the CDR3. Germline V gene data show CDR1 as GTSNPN and CDR2 as SVGIG (reference sequence). The V end lost 0 bases, the J end lost 8 bases, and 17 bases lay between the germline ends. CDR3 nucleotide sequence: TGTGCCTGGAGTGTGGCCAGGGCTGTGGATGAGCCCCAGCATTTT. Its protein product is CAWSVARAVDEPQHF.

This clonotype was detected many times. The gene calls are TRBV4-2 and TRBJ2-3; 14 bases are a match to TRBD2. There are 16 residues in the CDR3. Germline assignment: CDR1 LGHNA and CDR2 YNFKEQ. The trim removed 1 base at V and 5 bases at J, leaving 2 bases unmatched. CDR3 region: CASSQGLAGGGDTQYF. The CDR3, as DNA: TGTGCCAGCAGCCAAGGACTAGCGGGGGGGGGAGATACGCAGTATTTT.

This clonotype came up many times. A much larger clone differs by one base, so this may be a read error. The chain employs TRBV6-5 and TRBJ1-1; possibly TRBD1 for D (5 bases). V lost 8 bases and J 6 bases, leaving 28 bases between the germline ends. Germline V gene lookup returns CDR1 MNHEY and CDR2 SVGAGI. There are 17 residues in the CDR3. The DNA of the CDR3 is TGTGCCAGCTCCTACTCCAGTGGGGGGACCCGTGGCGCTGAAGCTTTCTTT. Protein sequence: CASSYSSGGTRGAEAFF.

In its sample, this clonotype was seen many times. The chain recombines TRBV11-2 with TRBJ1-1; possible D gene TRBD1, 6 bases. CDR3 length: 16 residues. CDR1 is SGHAT and CDR2 is FQNNGV in the germline V gene. The germline V and J ends were trimmed by 5 bases and 3 bases, with 19 bases remaining between them. Here the CDR3 reads CASSRAPPDRDTEAFF. Here the CDR3 DNA reads TGTGCCAGCAGCCGGGCCCCCCCGGACAGAGACACTGAAGCTTTCTTT.

This clonotype was observed many times. This rearrangement joins TRBV24-1 to TRBJ1-1; no reliable D call. From germline, CDR1 is KGHDR and CDR2 SFDVKD. Trimming removed 0 bases from V and 3 bases from J, with 10 bases in between. CDR3 length: 15 residues. CDR3 amino acids: CATSDLHSGDTEAFF. In DNA, the CDR3 is TGTGCCACCAGTGATTTGCACAGCGGGGACACTGAAGCTTTCTTT.

This clonotype was seen at least ten times. V gene TRBV7-9 combines with J gene TRBJ1-1, with unresolved D. Germline V gene data show CDR1 as SEHNR and CDR2 as FQNEAQ (reference sequence). V was cut by 6 bases and J by 6 bases, with 8 bases left in between. The CDR3 extends over 11 amino acids. CDR3 nucleotide sequence: TGTGCCAGCAGTTCCTTATCTGAAGCTTTCTTT. Translation: CASSSLSEAFF.

Remarks on this clonotype: One base away lies a much larger clone, so this may be a sequencing read error. The chain uses TRBV5-1 and TRBJ2-2; the match to TRBD2 covers 13 bases. The CDR3 covers 17 residues. The V segment lost 4 bases and the J segment 6 bases; nucleotides outside the gene matches: 9. The germline CDR1 and CDR2 sequences are SGHRS and YFSETQ. The DNA of the CDR3 is TGCGCCAGCAGCCCCACTAGCGGGGGGGCCGACCCCGGGGAGCTGTTTTTT. Amino acids: CASSPTSGGADPGELFF.